Listed here are 25 T cell receptor beta chains from one sample, sequenced in a study of blood T cell repertoires in COVID-19. This table comes from immunoSEQ multiplex PCR, and its TCRdb copy is limited to in-frame clones, with some not included. The profile shows tens of thousands of clones, about 80% of them singletons. Sequencing was carried out using peripheral blood. The receptors were sampled from a human donor in a cohort sampled during active COVID-19.

This chain links TRBV30 with TRBJ2-3; a weak D match, TRBD2 (5 bases). CDR3 size: 13 residues. Germline CDR1 GTSNPN, CDR2 SVGIG (reference sequence). Trimming took off 5 bases at V and 6 bases at J, with 15 bases between the two ends. CDR3 DNA: TGTGCCTGGGCGCGGGCGTATGGGGATACGCAGTATTTT. Translated: CAWARAYGDTQYF.

The chain has TRBV5-1 and TRBJ2-3, with TRBD2 matching 12 bases. This CDR3 is built from 16 residues. Looked up from germline, CDR1 is SGHRS and CDR2 is YFSETQ. The V gene end was trimmed by 5 bases and the J gene end by 2 bases; junction bases not matched to a gene: 6. The CDR3 bases are TGCGCCAGCAGACCCGGGACTAGCGGGCTCACAGATACGCAGTATTTT. It translates to CASRPGTSGLTDTQYF.

The rearrangement links TRBV11-2 to TRBJ1-3, with D unresolved. Trimming removed 1 base at V and 2 bases at J, with 9 bases between. CDR3 length: 15 amino acids. Germline V gene data show CDR1 as SGHAT and CDR2 as FQNNGV. CDR3 nucleotide sequence: TGTGCCAGCAGCTTAGTGGGTCAGGCTGGAAACACCATATATTTT. Amino acid sequence: CASSLVGQAGNTIYF. Supplemented by reference TRBV11-2 and TRBJ1-3, the full variable domain reads EAGVAQSPRYKIIEKRQSVAFWCNPISGHATLYWYQQILGQGPKLLIQFQNNGVVDDSQLPKDRFSAERLKGVDSTLKIQPAKLEDSAVYLCASSLVGQAGNTIYFGEGSWLTVV.

This clone was observed once. The chain recombines TRBV6-5 with TRBJ2-1; D possibly corresponds to TRBD2 (6 bases). V lost 0 bases and J lost 5, with 14 bases in between. CDR1 and CDR2 from the germline V gene are MNHEY and SVGAGI. The CDR3 extends over 16 amino acids. For the CDR3, the DNA is TGTGCCAGCAGTTACTCCCGTCGGGTAGCGGACAATGAGCAGTTCTTC. This encodes CASSYSRRVADNEQFF.

The chain is built from TRBV14 and TRBJ2-1; D ambiguous. The CDR3 totals 15 residues. Deletions cut 1 base from V and 6 bases from J, with 13 bases between. Germline CDR1 is SGHDN and CDR2 is FVKESK. The CDR3 is CASSQAVNLINEQFF. The CDR3 DNA sequence: TGTGCCAGCAGCCAAGCGGTTAATCTAATCAATGAGCAGTTCTTC.

This chain joins TRBV5-1 and TRBJ1-2, with 10 bases fitting TRBD1. The germline CDR1 and CDR2 sequences are SGHRS and YFSETQ. J lost 4 bases, V lost 4 bases, and 4 bases had no gene match. The CDR3 covers 14 residues. CDR3 region: CASSPGQGFYGYTF. The DNA for the CDR3 is TGCGCCAGCAGCCCGGGACAGGGGTTCTATGGCTACACCTTC.

Written as DNA, the CDR3 is TGTGCCACCAATTCTCCGGGACTAGCGGGACAGAATGAGCAGTTCTTC. Amino acids: CATNSPGLAGQNEQFF. The chain couples TRBV24-1 to TRBJ2-1; 13 nucleotides align to TRBD2. V lost 8 bases to trimming and J lost 7 bases; unmatched junction nucleotides: 10. This CDR3 region has 16 residues. Germline V lookup: CDR1 KGHDR, CDR2 SFDVKD.

The chain uses TRBV14 and TRBJ2-2, with a weak D call TRBD1 (6 bases). V lost 3 bases, J lost 5 bases, and 10 bases lay in between. Per germline, CDR1 SGHDN and CDR2 FVKESK. The CDR3 is 14 residues long. The CDR3 region has the DNA TGTGCCAGCAGCCAGTCTAGGGGGACCGGGGAGCTGTTTTTT. Protein sequence: CASSQSRGTGELFF.

Note on this clone: Its ends do not fully match the called genes, so a read error is possible. V usage is TRBV7-2 and J usage is TRBJ2-5, with D perhaps TRBD1 (5 bases). Germline loops: CDR1 SGHTA, CDR2 FQGNSA. This CDR3 is 13 amino acids long. The CDR3 bases are TGTGCCAGCAGCAAAACCCCTGGGGCGGATAGGCACTTC. It translates to CASSKTPGADRHF.

The gene calls are TRBV5-1 and TRBJ2-2; TRBD2 might be the D (5 bases). From germline, CDR1 is SGHRS and CDR2 YFSETQ. The V and J ends lost 0 bases and 3 bases respectively, with 9 bases between them. There are 15 residues in the CDR3. The CDR3 reads CASSLGRTYTGELFF. The DNA of the CDR3 is TGCGCCAGCAGCTTGGGTAGGACTTACACCGGGGAGCTGTTTTTT.

This clone was counted only a few times. V is TRBV12-5 and J is TRBJ2-3; 10 nucleotides agree with TRBD2. From germline, CDR1 is LGHNT and CDR2 FRNRAP. The CDR3 runs to 15 residues. V shed 8 bases and J 3 bases; nucleotides not matched to a gene: 8. CDR3 protein: CASSRAGGPTDTQYF. The CDR3 bases are TGTGCTAGTTCTAGAGCGGGAGGGCCGACAGATACGCAGTATTTT.

The J gene is TRBJ2-7, the V gene TRBV3-1 (or the pseudogene TRBV3-2); the D gene is possibly TRBD1 (6 bases). Germline assignment: CDR1 LGHDT and CDR2 YNNKEL (reference sequence). V lost 4 bases to trimming and J lost 2 bases, with 15 bases between them. The CDR3 runs 15 residues. Here the CDR3 reads CASSRRDIRPYEQYF. Here the CDR3 DNA reads TGTGCCAGCAGCCGCCGGGACATACGACCCTACGAGCAGTACTTC.

This chain links TRBV5-1 with TRBJ1-2, with D unresolved. Germline lookup yields CDR1 SGHRS and CDR2 YFSETQ. Deletions cut 3 bases from V and 2 bases from J, with 5 bases between. This CDR3 contains 12 residues. Written as DNA, the CDR3 is TGCGCCAGCAGCTACAAAAACTATGGCTACACCTTC. Its protein is CASSYKNYGYTF.

The rearrangement links TRBV4-3 to TRBJ1-3, with D perhaps matching TRBD1 (6 bases). Trimming stripped 4 bases from V and 7 bases from J, with 11 bases between. The CDR3 extends over 13 amino acids. CDR1 is LGHNA and CDR2 is YSLEER in the germline V gene. The chain's CDR3 is CASSPTGGNTIYF. The CDR3 nucleotides read TGCGCCAGCAGCCCTACGGGGGGCAACACCATATATTTT.

This chain connects TRBV19 to TRBJ1-5, with 9 positions matching TRBD1. This CDR3 has 16 amino acids. Trimming at V came to 5 bases and at J to 6 bases, leaving 11 bases not matched to a gene. Germline CDR1 is LNHDA and CDR2 is SQIVND (reference sequence). The CDR3 loop is CASSPPDRGRGQPQHF. The DNA for the CDR3 is TGTGCCAGTAGTCCACCCGACAGGGGGAGGGGTCAGCCCCAGCATTTT.

This clone was observed a handful of times. The V call is TRBV6-5, the J call TRBJ2-3; TRBD1 might be the D (5 bases). In germline, CDR1 is MNHEY, CDR2 SVGAGI. The CDR3 is 13 amino acids. V shed 4 bases and J shed 5 bases, with 10 bases lying between them. The CDR3 DNA reads as TGTGCCAGCAGTTCGACCAGGGAAGATACGCAGTATTTT. Protein: CASSSTREDTQYF.

The CDR3 region is CASTRQGALNFYEQYF. Written as DNA, the CDR3 is TGTGCCAGCACCAGACAGGGGGCCTTAAATTTCTACGAGCAGTACTTC. This chain links TRBV28 with TRBJ2-7; 10 bases line up with TRBD1. In germline, CDR1 is MDHEN, CDR2 SYDVKM. Losses at the gene ends were 7 bases for V and 3 bases for J; bases not matched to a gene: 12. This CDR3 is 16 amino acids long.

This clone was found a few times. The rearrangement links TRBV5-8 to TRBJ2-6; D is perhaps TRBD2 (5 bases). Per the germline V gene, CDR1 is SGHTS and CDR2 is YDEGEE. The CDR3 has 16 amino acids. V gave up 4 bases and J gave up 0 bases, with 11 bases separating them. CDR3 in DNA: TGTGCCAGCAGCCGGACTTCGCTCTCTGGGGCCAACGTCCTGACTTTC. Protein product: CASSRTSLSGANVLTF.

This chain uses TRBV11-3 with TRBJ2-2; D is possibly TRBD2 (6 bases). Germline CDR1 and CDR2: SGHNT and YENEEA. Trimming pared 5 bases from V and 1 base from J, leaving 14 bases between. The CDR3 totals 16 residues. CDR3 amino acids: CASSPSGGMNTGELFF. The DNA for the CDR3 is TGTGCCAGCAGCCCCTCCGGCGGGATGAACACCGGGGAGCTGTTTTTT.

The V and J genes are TRBV7-2 and TRBJ1-2; 8 bases are a match to TRBD1. The CDR3 runs to 17 residues. Germline V gives CDR1 SGHTA, CDR2 FQGNSA. V lost 4 bases to trimming and J lost 1 base; unmatched junction nucleotides: 11. The CDR3 nucleotides read TGTGCCAGCAGCTCCTTAGGCAGGGGGCTTATTAACTATGGCTACACCTTC. Translating it yields CASSSLGRGLINYGYTF. Using reference TRBV7-2 and TRBJ1-2 for the parts outside the CDR3, the full variable domain is GAGVSQSPSNKVTEKGKDVELRCDPISGHTALYWYRQSLGQGLEFLIYFQGNSAPDKSGLPSDRFSAERTGGSVSTLTIQRTQQEDSAVYLCASSSLGRGLINYGYTFGSGTRLTVV.

A few counts support this clone. The chain couples TRBV7-8 to TRBJ1-1; 10 bases align to TRBD1. In germline, CDR1 is SGHVS, CDR2 FQNEAQ. V gave up 1 base and J gave up 7 bases; unmatched junction bases: 0. CDR3 length: 13 residues. CDR3 in DNA: TGTGCCAGCAGCTTAGGGGACAGGGGTGAAGCTTTCTTT. This gives the protein CASSLGDRGEAFF. Variable domain in full (rest from reference TRBV7-8 and TRBJ1-1): GAGVSQSPRYKVAKRGQDVALRCDPISGHVSLFWYQQALGQGPEFLTYFQNEAQLDKSGLPSDRFFAERPEGSVSTLKIQRTQQEDSAVYLCASSLGDRGEAFFGQGTRLTVV.

The chain is built from TRBV3-1 (or the pseudogene TRBV3-2) and TRBJ2-7; D perhaps matches TRBD1 (5 bases). V was clipped by 0 bases and J by 1 base, with 13 bases between them. The CDR3 runs to 16 residues. Germline values: CDR1 LGHDT, CDR2 YNNKEL (reference sequence). CDR3 bases: TGTGCCAGCAGCCAAGAGGGGCAGGGCAGGTCCTACGAGCAGTACTTC. This sequence encodes CASSQEGQGRSYEQYF.

This chain links TRBV7-6 with TRBJ2-1, with 9 nucleotides matching TRBD2. The CDR3 consists of 15 residues. J lost 7 bases, V lost 4 bases, and 8 bases had no gene match. CDR1 and CDR2 (germline): SGHVS, FNYEAQ. The DNA for the CDR3 is TGTGCCAGCAGCTCGGGCGGGCTAGCGGGGAATGAGCAGTTCTTC. Its translation is CASSSGGLAGNEQFF.

This clone has only a few counts. This chain connects TRBV28 to TRBJ1-1; perhaps TRBD1 as D (5 bases). This CDR3 contains 12 residues. V lost 5 bases and J 3 bases, leaving 7 bases between the germline ends. Germline lookup yields CDR1 MDHEN and CDR2 SYDVKM. The CDR3 bases are TGTGCCAGCAGTGAACAGGACACTGAAGCTTTCTTT. Its protein product is CASSEQDTEAFF.

V gene TRBV19 combines with J gene TRBJ1-2; D might be TRBD1 (6 bases). V dropped 4 bases and J dropped 7 bases, with 13 bases sitting between them. This CDR3 is built from 13 residues. The germline CDR1 and CDR2 sequences are LNHDA and SQIVND (reference sequence). CDR3 nucleotide sequence: TGTGCCAGTAGTACCACAGGGCAGCTTGGCTACACCTTC. It yields the protein CASSTTGQLGYTF. Full variable domain (missing parts from reference TRBV19 and TRBJ1-2): DGGITQSPKYLFRKEGQNVTLSCEQNLNHDAMYWYRQDPGQGLRLIYYSQIVNDFQKGDIAEGYSVSREKKESFPLTVTSAQKNPTAFYLCASSTTGQLGYTFGSGTRLTVV.